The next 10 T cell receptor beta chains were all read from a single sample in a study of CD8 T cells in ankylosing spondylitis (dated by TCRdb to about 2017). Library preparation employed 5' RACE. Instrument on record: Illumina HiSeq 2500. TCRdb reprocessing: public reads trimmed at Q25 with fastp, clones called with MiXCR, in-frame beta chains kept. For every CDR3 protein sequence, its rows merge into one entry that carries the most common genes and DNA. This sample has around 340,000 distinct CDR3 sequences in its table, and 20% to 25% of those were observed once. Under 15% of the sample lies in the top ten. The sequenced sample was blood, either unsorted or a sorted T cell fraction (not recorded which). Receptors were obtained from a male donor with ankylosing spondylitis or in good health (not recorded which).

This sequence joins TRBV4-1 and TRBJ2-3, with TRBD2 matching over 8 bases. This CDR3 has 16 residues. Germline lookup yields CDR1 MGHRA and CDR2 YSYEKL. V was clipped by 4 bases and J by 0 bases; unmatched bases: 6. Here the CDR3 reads CASSLIAGSSTDTQYF. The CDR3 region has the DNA TGCGCCAGCAGCCTAATAGCGGGGTCTAGCACAGATACGCAGTATTTT.

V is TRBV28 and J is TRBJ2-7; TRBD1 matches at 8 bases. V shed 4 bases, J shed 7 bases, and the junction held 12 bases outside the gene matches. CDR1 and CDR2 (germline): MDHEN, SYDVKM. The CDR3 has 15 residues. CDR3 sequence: CASSWDFDRGVEQYF. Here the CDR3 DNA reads TGTGCCAGCAGTTGGGATTTCGACAGGGGAGTTGAGCAGTACTTC.

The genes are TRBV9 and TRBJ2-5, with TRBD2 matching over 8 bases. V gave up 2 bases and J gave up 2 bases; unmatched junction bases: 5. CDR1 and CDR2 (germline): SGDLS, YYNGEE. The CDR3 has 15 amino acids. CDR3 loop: CASSVASGPQETQYF. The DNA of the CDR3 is TGTGCCAGCAGCGTGGCTAGCGGGCCACAAGAGACCCAGTACTTC.

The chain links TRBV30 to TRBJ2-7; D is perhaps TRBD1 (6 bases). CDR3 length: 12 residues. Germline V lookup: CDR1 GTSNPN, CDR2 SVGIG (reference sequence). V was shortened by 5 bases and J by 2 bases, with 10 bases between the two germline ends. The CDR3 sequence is CAWEQGTYEQYF. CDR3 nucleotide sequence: TGTGCCTGGGAACAGGGAACCTACGAGCAGTACTTC.

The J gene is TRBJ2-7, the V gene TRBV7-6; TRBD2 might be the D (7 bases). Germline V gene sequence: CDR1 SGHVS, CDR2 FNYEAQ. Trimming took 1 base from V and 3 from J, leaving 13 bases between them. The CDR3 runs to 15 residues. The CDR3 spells CASSLGGGQLYEQYF. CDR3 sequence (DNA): TGTGCCAGCAGCTTAGGGGGGGGCCAGCTCTACGAGCAGTACTTC.

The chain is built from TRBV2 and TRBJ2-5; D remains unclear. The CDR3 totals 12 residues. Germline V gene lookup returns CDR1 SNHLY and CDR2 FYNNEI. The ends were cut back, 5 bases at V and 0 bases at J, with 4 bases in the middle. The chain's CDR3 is CASSIDQETQYF. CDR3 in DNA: TGTGCCAGCAGTATTGACCAAGAGACCCAGTACTTC.

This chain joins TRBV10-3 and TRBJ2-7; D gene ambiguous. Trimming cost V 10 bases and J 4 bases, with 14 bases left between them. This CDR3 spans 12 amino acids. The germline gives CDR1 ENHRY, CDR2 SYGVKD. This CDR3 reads CATVGVGYEQYF. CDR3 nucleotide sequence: TGTGCCACAGTTGGGGTTGGTTACGAGCAGTACTTC.

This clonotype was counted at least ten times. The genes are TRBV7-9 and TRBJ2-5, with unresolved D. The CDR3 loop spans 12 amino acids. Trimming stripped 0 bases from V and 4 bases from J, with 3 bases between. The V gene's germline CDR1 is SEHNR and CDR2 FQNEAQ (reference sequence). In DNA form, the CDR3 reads TGTGCCAGCAGCTTAGCAGGAGAGACCCAGTACTTC. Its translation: CASSLAGETQYF. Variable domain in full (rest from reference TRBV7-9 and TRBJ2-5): DTGVSQNPRHKITKRGQNVTFRCDPISEHNRLYWYRQTLGQGPEFLTYFQNEAQLEKSRLLSDRFSAERPKGSFSTLEIQRTEQGDSAMYLCASSLAGETQYFGPGTRLLVL.

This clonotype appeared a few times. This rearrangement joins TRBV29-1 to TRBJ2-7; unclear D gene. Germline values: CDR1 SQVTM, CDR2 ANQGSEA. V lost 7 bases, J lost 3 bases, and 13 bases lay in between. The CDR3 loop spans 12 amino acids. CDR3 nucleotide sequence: TGCAGCGCACGTGCCGGCTACTACGAGCAGTACTTC. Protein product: CSARAGYYEQYF.

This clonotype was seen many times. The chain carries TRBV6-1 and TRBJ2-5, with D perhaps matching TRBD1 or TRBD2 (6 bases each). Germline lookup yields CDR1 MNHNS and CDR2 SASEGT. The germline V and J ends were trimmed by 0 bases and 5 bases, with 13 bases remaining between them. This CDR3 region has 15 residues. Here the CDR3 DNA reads TGTGCCAGCAGTGAAGCGTCCGGGGGCCAGGAGACCCAGTACTTC. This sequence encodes CASSEASGGQETQYF.